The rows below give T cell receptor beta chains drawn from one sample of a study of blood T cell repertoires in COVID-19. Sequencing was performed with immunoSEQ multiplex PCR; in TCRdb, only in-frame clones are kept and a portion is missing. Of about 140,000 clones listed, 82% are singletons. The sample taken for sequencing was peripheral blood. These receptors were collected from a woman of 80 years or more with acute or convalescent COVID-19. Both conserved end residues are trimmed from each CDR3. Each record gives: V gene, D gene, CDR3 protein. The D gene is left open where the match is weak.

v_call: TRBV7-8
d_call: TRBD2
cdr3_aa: ASSPPLEASGFFHNEQF

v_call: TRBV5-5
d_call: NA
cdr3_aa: ASSLGLSADTQY

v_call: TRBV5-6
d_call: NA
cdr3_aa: ASSSDTGLSGNTIY

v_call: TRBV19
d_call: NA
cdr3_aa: ASKAAPSSGNTIY

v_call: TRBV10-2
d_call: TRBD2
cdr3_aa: ASSPRLAGVLY

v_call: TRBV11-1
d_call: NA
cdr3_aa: ASSKRDFSSYEQY

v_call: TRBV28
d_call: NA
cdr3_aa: ASSPIRSPWYGYT

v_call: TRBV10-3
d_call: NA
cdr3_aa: AITRGEGYEQY

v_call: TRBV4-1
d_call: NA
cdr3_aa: ASSPRLFPGRVNTEAF

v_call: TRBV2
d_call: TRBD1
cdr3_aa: ASSLDRGPQETQY

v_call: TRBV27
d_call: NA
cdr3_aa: ASSFSGMAYEQY

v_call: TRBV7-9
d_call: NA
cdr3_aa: ASSVSGTPTYNEQF

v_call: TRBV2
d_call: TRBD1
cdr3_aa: ASSGSGQEAF

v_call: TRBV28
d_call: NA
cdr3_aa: ASSLTLGAGDTQY

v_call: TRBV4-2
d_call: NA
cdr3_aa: ASSQDNTRSYEQY

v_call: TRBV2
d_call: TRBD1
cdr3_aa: ASSVGGQGGYGYT

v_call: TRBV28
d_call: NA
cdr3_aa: ASSLPRGNGYEQY

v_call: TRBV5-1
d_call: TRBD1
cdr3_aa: ASSLLGGVEAF

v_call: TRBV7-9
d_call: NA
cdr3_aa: ASSLAGWNQPQH

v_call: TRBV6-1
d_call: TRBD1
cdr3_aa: ASSELTGARVTQY